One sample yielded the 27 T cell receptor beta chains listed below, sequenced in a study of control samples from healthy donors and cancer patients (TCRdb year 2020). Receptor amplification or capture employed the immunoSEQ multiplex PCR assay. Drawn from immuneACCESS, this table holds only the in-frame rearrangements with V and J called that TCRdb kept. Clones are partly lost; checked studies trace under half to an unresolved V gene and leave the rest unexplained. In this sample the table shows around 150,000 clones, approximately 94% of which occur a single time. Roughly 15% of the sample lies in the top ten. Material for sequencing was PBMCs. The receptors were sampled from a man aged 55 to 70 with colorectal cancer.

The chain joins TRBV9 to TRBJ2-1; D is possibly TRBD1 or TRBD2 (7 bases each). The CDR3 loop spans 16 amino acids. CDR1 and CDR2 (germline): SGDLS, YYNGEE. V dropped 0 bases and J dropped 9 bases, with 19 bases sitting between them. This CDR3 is CASSVAGGGPPGEQFF. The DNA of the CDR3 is TGTGCCAGCAGCGTAGCAGGGGGGGGGCCCCCCGGTGAGCAGTTCTTC.

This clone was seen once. Here the CDR3 DNA reads TGTGCCAGCAGCCCTACCGGGACAGGGAACACTGAAGCTTTCTTT. Amino acid sequence: CASSPTGTGNTEAFF. J is TRBJ1-1 and V is TRBV11-2; 8 bases match TRBD1. V was pared by 5 bases and J by 1 base, with 6 bases of the junction left unmatched. Germline-derived CDR1 and CDR2 are SGHAT and FQNNGV. The CDR3 covers 15 residues.

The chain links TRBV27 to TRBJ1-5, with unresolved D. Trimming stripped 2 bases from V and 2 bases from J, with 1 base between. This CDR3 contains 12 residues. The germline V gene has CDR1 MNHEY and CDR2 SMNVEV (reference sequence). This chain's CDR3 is CASSLGNQPQHF. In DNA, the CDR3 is TGTGCCAGCAGTTTAGGCAATCAGCCCCAGCATTTT.

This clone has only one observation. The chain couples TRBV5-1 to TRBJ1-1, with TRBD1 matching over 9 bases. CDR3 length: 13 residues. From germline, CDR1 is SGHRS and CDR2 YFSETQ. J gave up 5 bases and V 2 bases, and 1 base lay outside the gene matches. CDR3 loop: CASSFDRGTEAFF. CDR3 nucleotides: TGCGCCAGCAGCTTTGACAGGGGGACTGAAGCTTTCTTT.

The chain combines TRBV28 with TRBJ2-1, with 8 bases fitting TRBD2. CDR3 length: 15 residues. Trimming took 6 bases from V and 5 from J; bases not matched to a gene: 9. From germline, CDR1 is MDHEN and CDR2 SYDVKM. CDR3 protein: CASRAGGGVDNEQFF. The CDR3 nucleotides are TGTGCCAGCAGGGCCGGGGGGGGCGTGGACAATGAGCAGTTCTTC. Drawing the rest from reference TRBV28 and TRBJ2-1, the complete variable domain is DVKVTQSSRYLVKRTGEKVFLECVQDMDHENMFWYRQDPGLGLRLIYFSYDVKMKEKGDIPEGYSVSREKKERFSLILESASTNQTSMYLCASRAGGGVDNEQFFGPGTRLTVL.

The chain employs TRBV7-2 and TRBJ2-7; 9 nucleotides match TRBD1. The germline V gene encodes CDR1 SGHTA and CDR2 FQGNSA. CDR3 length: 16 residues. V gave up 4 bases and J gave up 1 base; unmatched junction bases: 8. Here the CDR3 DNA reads TGTGCCAGCAGCTCCCAAGGGACAGGGAGATCCTACGAGCAGTACTTC. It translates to CASSSQGTGRSYEQYF.

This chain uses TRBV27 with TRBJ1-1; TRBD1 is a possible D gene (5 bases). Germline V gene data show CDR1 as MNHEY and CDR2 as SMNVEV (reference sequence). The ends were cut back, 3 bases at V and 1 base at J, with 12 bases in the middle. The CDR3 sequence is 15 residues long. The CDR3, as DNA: TGTGCCAGCAGTTTTTGGGGACTGGGGAACACTGAAGCTTTCTTT. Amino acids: CASSFWGLGNTEAFF.

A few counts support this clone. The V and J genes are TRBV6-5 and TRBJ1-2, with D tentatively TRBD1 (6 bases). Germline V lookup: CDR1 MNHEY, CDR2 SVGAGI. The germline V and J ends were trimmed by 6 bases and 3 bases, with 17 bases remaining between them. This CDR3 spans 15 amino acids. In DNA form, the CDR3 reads TGTGCCAGCAGCCTAGAGTGGGGGGGCGACTATGGCTACACCTTC. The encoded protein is CASSLEWGGDYGYTF.

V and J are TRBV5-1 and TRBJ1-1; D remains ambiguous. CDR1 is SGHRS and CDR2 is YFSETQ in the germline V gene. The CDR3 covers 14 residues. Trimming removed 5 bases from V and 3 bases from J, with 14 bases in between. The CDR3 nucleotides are TGCGCCAGCAGATTTACCCCGGTCGACACTGAAGCTTTCTTT. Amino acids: CASRFTPVDTEAFF.

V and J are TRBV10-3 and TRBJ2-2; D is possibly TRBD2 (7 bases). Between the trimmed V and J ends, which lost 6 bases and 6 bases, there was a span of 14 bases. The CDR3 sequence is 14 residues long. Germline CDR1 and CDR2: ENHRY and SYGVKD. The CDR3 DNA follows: TGTGCCATCAGGGGCGGGGGCGGGGCCGGGGAGCTGTTTTTT. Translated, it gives CAIRGGGGAGELFF.

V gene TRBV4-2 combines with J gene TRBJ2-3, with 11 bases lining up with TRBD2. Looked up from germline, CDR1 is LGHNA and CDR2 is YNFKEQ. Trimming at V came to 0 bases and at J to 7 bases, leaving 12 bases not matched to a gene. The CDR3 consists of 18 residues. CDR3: CASSQESLLAGVANTQYF. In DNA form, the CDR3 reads TGTGCCAGCAGCCAAGAATCCCTACTAGCGGGGGTGGCGAATACGCAGTATTTT.

Here the CDR3 DNA reads TGCAGCGTCCTCGGTCGGGGCTCCTACGAGCAGTACTTC. Its protein product is CSVLGRGSYEQYF. This chain uses TRBV29-1 with TRBJ2-7; TRBD2 is a possible D gene (5 bases). From germline, CDR1 is SQVTM and CDR2 ANQGSEA. The V and J ends lost 6 bases and 0 bases respectively, with 12 bases between them. CDR3 length equals 13 residues.

The CDR3: CARVRGKNGYTF. The CDR3 DNA follows: TGTGCCAGAGTGAGGGGGAAAAATGGCTACACCTTC. J is TRBJ1-2 and V is TRBV21-1; the D call TRBD1 from the table was never checked on the DNA. TRBV21-1 has pseudogene status. The CDR3 extends over 12 amino acids.

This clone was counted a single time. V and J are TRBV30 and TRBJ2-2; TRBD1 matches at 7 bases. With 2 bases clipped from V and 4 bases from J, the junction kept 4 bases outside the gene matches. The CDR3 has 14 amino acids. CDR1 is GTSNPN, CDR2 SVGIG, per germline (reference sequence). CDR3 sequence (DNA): TGTGCCTGGAGTAAGAGGGGGCGCACCGGGGAGCTGTTTTTT. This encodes CAWSKRGRTGELFF. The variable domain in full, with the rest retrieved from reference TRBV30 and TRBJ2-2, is SQTIHQWPATLVQPVGSPLSLECTVEGTSNPNLYWYRQAAGRGLQLLFYSVGIGQISSEVPQNLSASRPQDRQFILSSKKLLLSDSGFYLCAWSKRGRTGELFFGEGSRLTVL.

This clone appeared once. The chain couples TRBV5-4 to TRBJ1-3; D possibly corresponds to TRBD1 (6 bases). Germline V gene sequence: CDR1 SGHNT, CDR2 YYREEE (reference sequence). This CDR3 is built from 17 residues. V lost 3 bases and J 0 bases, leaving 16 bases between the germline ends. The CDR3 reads CASSSTGNGASGNTIYF. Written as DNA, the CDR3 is TGTGCCAGCAGCTCCACAGGGAACGGAGCCTCTGGAAACACCATATATTTT.

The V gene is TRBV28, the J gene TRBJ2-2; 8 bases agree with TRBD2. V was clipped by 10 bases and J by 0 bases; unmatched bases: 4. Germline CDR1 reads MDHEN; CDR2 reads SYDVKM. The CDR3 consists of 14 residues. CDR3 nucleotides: TGTGCCATCCAGCGGGGGCCGAACACCGGGGAGCTGTTTTTT. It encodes CAIQRGPNTGELFF.

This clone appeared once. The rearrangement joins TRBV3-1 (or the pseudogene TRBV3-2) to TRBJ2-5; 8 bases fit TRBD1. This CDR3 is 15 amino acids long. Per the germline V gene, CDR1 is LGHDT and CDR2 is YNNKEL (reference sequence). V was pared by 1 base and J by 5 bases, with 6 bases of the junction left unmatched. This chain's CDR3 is CASSQAGRGPETQYF. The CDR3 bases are TGTGCCAGCAGCCAAGCGGGCAGGGGGCCGGAGACCCAGTACTTC.

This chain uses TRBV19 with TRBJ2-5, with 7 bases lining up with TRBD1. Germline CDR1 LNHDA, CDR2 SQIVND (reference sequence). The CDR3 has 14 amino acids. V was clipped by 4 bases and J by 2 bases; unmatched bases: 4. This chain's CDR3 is CASSTYRGQETQYF. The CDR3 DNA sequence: TGTGCCAGTAGTACATACAGGGGTCAAGAGACCCAGTACTTC.

The CDR3 DNA reads as TGTGCCATCAGTGAAGGGGGGGGCGACGCCCTAAGTCAGCCCCAGCATTTT. Amino acid sequence: CAISEGGGDALSQPQHF. This sequence joins TRBV10-3 and TRBJ1-5; perhaps TRBD1 as D (6 bases). The germline V gene encodes CDR1 ENHRY and CDR2 SYGVKD. This CDR3 spans 17 amino acids. V lost 3 bases and J lost 6, with 21 bases in between.

CDR3 residues: CASSVAGGNTGELFF. The CDR3 nucleotides are TGTGCCAGCAGCGTAGCCGGGGGGAACACCGGGGAGCTGTTTTTT. This chain links TRBV9 with TRBJ2-2; D possibly corresponds to TRBD2 (6 bases). Germline V gene lookup returns CDR1 SGDLS and CDR2 YYNGEE. The CDR3 is made up of 15 amino acids. Trimming took 0 bases from V and 1 from J, leaving 7 bases between them.

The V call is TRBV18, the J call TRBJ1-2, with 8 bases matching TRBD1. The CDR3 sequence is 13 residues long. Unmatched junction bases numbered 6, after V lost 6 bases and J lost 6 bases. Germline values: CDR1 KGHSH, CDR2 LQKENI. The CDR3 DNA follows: TGTGCCAGCTCTTCGGACAGGGTGGATGGCTACACCTTC. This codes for CASSSDRVDGYTF.

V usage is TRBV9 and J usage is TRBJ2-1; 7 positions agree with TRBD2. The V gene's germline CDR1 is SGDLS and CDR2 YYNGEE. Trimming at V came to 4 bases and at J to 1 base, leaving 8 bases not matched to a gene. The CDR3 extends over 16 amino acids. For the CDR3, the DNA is TGTGCCAGCAGCTCAACGGGGGGACTGTCCTACAATGAGCAGTTCTTC. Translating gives CASSSTGGLSYNEQFF.

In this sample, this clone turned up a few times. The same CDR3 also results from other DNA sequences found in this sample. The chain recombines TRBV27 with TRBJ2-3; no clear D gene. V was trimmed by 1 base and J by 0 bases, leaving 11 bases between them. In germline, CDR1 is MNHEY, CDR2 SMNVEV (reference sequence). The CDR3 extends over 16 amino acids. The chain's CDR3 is CASSLFDPLSTDTQYF. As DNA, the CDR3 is TGTGCCAGCAGTTTATTTGACCCCCTGAGCACAGATACGCAGTATTTT.

CDR3 amino acids: CASSLKAPPYNEQFF. CDR3 DNA: TGTGCCAGCAGCTTAAAAGCTCCCCCTTACAATGAGCAGTTCTTC. The chain combines TRBV7-8 with TRBJ2-1; unclear D gene. The CDR3 has 15 residues. The ends were cut back, 2 bases at V and 4 bases at J, with 12 bases in the middle. Germline V gives CDR1 SGHVS, CDR2 FQNEAQ.

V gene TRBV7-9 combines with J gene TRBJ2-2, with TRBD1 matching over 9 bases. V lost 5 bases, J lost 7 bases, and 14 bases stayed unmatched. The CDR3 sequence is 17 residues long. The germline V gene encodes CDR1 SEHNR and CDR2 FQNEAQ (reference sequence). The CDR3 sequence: CASSPSKGQGIGGELFF. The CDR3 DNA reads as TGTGCCAGCAGCCCATCCAAGGGACAGGGCATAGGCGGGGAGCTGTTTTTT.

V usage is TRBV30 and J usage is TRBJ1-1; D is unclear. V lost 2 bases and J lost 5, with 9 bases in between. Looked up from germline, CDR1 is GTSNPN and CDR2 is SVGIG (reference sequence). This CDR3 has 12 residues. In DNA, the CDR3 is TGTGCCTGGAGTCCAGAGGGTACTGAAGCTTTCTTT. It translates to CAWSPEGTEAFF.

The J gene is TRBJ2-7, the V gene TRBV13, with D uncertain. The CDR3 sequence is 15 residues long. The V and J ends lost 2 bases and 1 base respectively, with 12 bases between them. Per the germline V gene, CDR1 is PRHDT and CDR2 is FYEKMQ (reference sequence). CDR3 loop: CASSLLRNQSYEQYF. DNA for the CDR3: TGTGCCAGCAGCTTACTGAGGAATCAGTCCTACGAGCAGTACTTC.